This T cell receptor (beta chain) was identified in a study of cytomegalovirus exposure and HLA in healthy donors. The CDR3 is made up of 13 amino acids. The V gene's germline CDR1 is SEHNR and CDR2 FQNEAQ (reference sequence). V was pared by 3 bases and J by 5 bases, with 2 bases of the junction left unmatched. Notes on this clone: Its specificity is not known.

Study results and limitations: Some V segments could not be told apart, so they were left out, TRBV6-2 and TRBV6-3 among them. Listed as cytomegalovirus-associated were 150 to 200 TCR beta chains.

The PCR ran on 60 Vbeta and 13 Jbeta primers. Original methodology: Later, about 80 million unique TCR beta chains were counted in an analysis, and about 12 million of them were shared. The method was immunoSEQ multiplex PCR; TCRdb's version includes in-frame clones alone and lacks a portion of them. The V and J calls and the clone size are those of that table, but D and trimming were determined from the DNA. This sample contains 100,000 or so clones. Source material: PBMCs. The gene calls are TRBV7-9 and TRBJ2-5; 8 positions match TRBD1. The clonotype originates from a middle-aged man in good health and CMV-seronegative. CDR3 amino acids: CASSLNRGETQYF. The CDR3 DNA is TGTGCCAGCAGCTTGAACAGGGGGGAGACCCAGTACTTC. The full variable domain, with the rest looked up from reference TRBV7-9 and TRBJ2-5, is DTGVSQNPRHKITKRGQNVTFRCDPISEHNRLYWYRQTLGQGPEFLTYFQNEAQLEKSRLLSDRFSAERPKGSFSTLEIQRTEQGDSAMYLCASSLNRGETQYFGPGTRLLVL.